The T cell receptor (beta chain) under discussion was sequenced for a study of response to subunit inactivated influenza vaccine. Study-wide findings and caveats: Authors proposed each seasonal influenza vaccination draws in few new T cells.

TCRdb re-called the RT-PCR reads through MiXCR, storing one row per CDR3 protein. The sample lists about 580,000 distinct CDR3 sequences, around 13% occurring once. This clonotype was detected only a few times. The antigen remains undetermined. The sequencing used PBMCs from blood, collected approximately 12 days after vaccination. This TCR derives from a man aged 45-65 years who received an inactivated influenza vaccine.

CDR3 residues: CASSIQGASSPLHF. For the CDR3, the DNA is TGTGCCAGCAGCATACAGGGGGCGAGTTCACCCCTCCACTTT. The genes are TRBV5-6 and TRBJ1-6; 9 bases map to TRBD1. Germline V lookup: CDR1 SGHDT, CDR2 YYEEEE. The CDR3 has 14 residues. The J segment lost 9 bases and the V segment lost 4 bases, leaving 5 bases of the junction unmatched. Supplemented by reference TRBV5-6 and TRBJ1-6, the full variable domain reads DAGVTQSPTHLIKTRGQQVTLRCSPKSGHDTVSWYQQALGQGPQFIFQYYEEEERQRGNFPDRFSGHQFPNYSSELNVNALLLGDSALYLCASSIQGASSPLHFGNGTRLTVT.